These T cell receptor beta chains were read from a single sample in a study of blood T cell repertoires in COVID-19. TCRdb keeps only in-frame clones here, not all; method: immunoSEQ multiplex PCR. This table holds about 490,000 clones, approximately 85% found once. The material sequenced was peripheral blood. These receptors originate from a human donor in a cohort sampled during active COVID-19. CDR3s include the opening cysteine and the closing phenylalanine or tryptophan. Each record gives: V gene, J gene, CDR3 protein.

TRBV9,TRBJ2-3,CASSAAGRDTQYF
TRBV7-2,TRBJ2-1,CASSFRGTSGRNEQFF
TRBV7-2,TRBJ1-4,CASSSSNSEKLFF
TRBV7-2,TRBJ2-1,CASSLSDSHNEQFF
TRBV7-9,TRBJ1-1,CASSLENRGAFF
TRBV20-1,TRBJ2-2,CSASATSENTGELFF
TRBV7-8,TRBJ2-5,CASSIGQVLKTQYF
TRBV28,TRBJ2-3,CASSFGLLGGGEDTQYF
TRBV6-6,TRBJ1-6,CASSLGAIYTPLHF
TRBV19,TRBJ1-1,CASSGTSWALGAFF
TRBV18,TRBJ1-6,CASSPNNSPPLHF
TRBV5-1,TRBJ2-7,CASSGSSYEQYF
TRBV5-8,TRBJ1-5,CASSFGTASNQPQHF
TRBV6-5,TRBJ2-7,CASRSTGGEQYF
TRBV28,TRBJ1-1,CASSLDRGNTEAFF
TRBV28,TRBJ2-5,CASIQMGQGTTQYF
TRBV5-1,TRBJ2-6,CASSLIASSGANVLTF
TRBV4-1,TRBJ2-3,CASRGLTDTQYF
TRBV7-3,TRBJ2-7,CASSLRGPPYEQYF
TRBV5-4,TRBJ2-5,CASRPGTGYSETQYF
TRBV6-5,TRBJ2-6,CASSYSYSSGANVLTF
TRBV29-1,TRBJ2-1,CSVGLLIYNEQFF
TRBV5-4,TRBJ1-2,CASSRDRRDGYTF
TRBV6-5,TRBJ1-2,CASRSGQQYGYTF
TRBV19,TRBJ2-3,CASSATGTGGPDTQYF
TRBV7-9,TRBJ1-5,CASSLAGQGGNQPQHF
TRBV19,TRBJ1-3,CATGTVSGNTIYF
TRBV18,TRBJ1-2,CASSPTGTNYGYTF
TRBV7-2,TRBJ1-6,CASGAGDLAPLHF
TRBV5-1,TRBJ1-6,CASSPARDMSPLHF
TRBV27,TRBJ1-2,CASSDRGFDGYTF
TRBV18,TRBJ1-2,CASSPGTPSNYGYTF
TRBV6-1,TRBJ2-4,CASSDGGAGGIQYF
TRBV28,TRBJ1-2,CASSTWTGNHYGYTF
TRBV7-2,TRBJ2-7,CASSLGGGVQHEQYF
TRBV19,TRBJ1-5,CASSMPADTSNQPQHF
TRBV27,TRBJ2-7,CASHKTSASYEQYF
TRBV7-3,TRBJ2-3,CASSLRAGTSLLLEDTQYF
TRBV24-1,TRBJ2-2,CATSVRDRVNTGELFF
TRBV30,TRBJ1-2,CAWRDGTLLWGYTF
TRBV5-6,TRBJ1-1,CASSGDRMNTEAFF
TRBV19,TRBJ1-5,CASSDMPYQPQHF
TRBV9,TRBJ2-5,CASSGVGTQETQYF
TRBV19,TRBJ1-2,CASSIIRDNYGYTF
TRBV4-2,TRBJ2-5,CASSQDLSRGGETQYF
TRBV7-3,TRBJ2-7,CASSQDSREQYF
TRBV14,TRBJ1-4,CASSLWDRGGEKLFF
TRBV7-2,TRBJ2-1,CASSLGRAGGPGGEQFF
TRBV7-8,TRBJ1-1,CASRVVGGATTEAFF
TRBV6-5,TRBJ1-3,CASRTGSGNTIYF
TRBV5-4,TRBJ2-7,CASSFGGRGRYEQYF
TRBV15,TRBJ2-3,CATSREIGVTDTQYF
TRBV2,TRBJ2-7,CASILGLTTLGEQYF
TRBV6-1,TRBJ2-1,CASSGAVGSSYNEQFF
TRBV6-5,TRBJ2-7,CASSYSLSSGSYEQYF
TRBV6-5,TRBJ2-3,CASSPTGAFTDTQYF